This record looks at one TCR beta chain sequence and its context. Its antigen has not been determined. Per-nucleotide qualities are absent, and no much larger clonotype sits a single base away. Healthy HIV-negative adults with no recently reported acute infections or vaccinations were included as donors. Only Caucasian adults living in Nashville, Tennessee, USA were represented among the donors. CD4+ T cells were enriched by magnetic negative selection; naive cells were then positively selected on CD45RA, and the negative fraction formed the memory subset. Blood was collected by leukapheresis, and PBMCs were isolated by Ficoll-Histopaque density gradient centrifugation and then cryopreserved in liquid nitrogen vapor phase. Analytical flow cytometry was used to check the purity and quantity of each magnetically sorted T cell population. Each sorted fraction had its genomic DNA isolated and then quantified by UV absorbance on a Nanodrop 2000c.

Using the deep immunoSEQ assay, multiplex PCR amplified TCR CDR3 regions from genomic DNA. Extracted genomic DNA from each cell subset was distributed evenly across all wells of several immunoSEQ 96-well plates, and each plate was treated as a replicate. For sorted subsets, 200 to 250 ng of genomic DNA, equivalent to around 31,000 T cell genomes, went into each replicate PCR. The purified libraries were quantified using a Qubit 3.0 fluorometer, sized with a Bioanalyzer 2100, and then quantified again using the KAPA Library Quantification kit. Every immunoSEQ 96-well plate was sequenced on a dedicated single-read 150-cycle Illumina NextSeq 550 flow cell. Per the original workflow: Because the immunoSEQ output included only junctional sequences and no quality scores, the filtering could not be the same as the filtering used for full-length reads. Sequences were annotated with PyIR, a Python wrapper for IgBLAST v1.9, and V/J genes and CDR3 were assigned using IMGT germline references. Any read was removed if the V/J assignment was weak (E-value above 1e-6), the CDR3 was missing, or the read contained stop codons, out-of-frame junctions, or ambiguous translated residues. V3J clonotypes were defined by identical inferred V gene, J gene, and CDR3 amino acid sequence. Percentage overlap between repertoires was calculated by dividing the number of shared unique clonotypes by the size of the smaller repertoire. RTK rarefaction, the Chao1 estimator, and Recon v2.1 estimates of unobserved clonotypes were used to assess repertoire richness. Generation probabilities were computed with OLGA for all TCRbeta clonotypes obtained by the gDNA method from a handful of donors. TCRdb provides this immuneACCESS table in a form limited to in-frame rearrangements. Some clones are lacking; in checked studies, under half of them reflect an unresolved V gene, and why the rest are absent is not known. V, J and clone size are those of that table, while D and trimming were read from the DNA. The sample yields about 2.3 million clones; around 93% were counted once. The ten top clones hold 0.37% of the sample.

This record comes from a study of shared clonotypes between healthy human individuals (TCRdb year 2020). Regarding the study in general: Three men and a couple of women, aged 18 to 49 years, made up the cohort. Per donor, three plates each were used for CD4 naive and CD4 memory, two for CD8 naive, and one for CD8 memory. To estimate repertoire size and how much clonotype sharing occurs between individuals, the study deeply sequenced the blood TCR repertoires of roughly 5 healthy adults. To increase sequencing depth and limit assay-specific biases, different laboratories used diverse techniques to prepare libraries and sequence TCR repertoires. Between about 0.85 and 9.5 billion PBMCs per donor were obtained by leukapheresis. General conclusions and limits of the study: Naive subsets generally had larger estimated clonotype richness than memory subsets. Sampling was restricted to blood, and TCR repertoires in tissues likely differ from the TCR repertoires found in blood. The genetic and exposure-history diversity represented was limited by the small number of donors. Compared with non-shared clonotypes, the clonotypes found in all four sorted-subset donors had higher generation probabilities. Rarefaction of sorted-subset datasets indicated incomplete sequencing despite the large sequencing depth. Sharing across a few donors was observed for approximately 5% of naive CD4, 3% to 3.5% of naive CD8, roughly 2.4% of memory CD4, and roughly 0.4% of memory CD8 clonotypes. Based on pairwise subsampling, the degree of clonotype sharing among donors was expected to be affected by sequencing depth.

The CDR3 holds 17 amino acids from the cysteine to the phenylalanine. Of all the DNA, just the CDR3 is kept, 51 bases in frame from base 1. According to the germline V gene (reference sequence), CDR1 reads WNHNN and CDR2 reads SYGVQD. V sheds 6 bases and J sheds 4 bases, leaving 25 bases between their ends. This receptor was obtained from a man between 18 and 35 years old in good health. Some clones in this sample may be carry-over from other donors' samples. The material sequenced was naive CD4+ T cells from PBMCs. The cell subset or site label, as the study defines it: CD45RA+ positively selected. The rearrangement combines TRBV10-1 with TRBJ2-7; possibly the D gene is TRBD1, per 7 matching bases. The CDR3 has the sequence CASSPLRGEFSGYEQYF. The bases read TGCGCCAGCAGCCCCCTCAGGGGGGAGTTTTCTGGGTACGAGCAGTACTTC.